This is a list of T cell receptor beta chains from one sample in a study of regulatory T cells in long-lasting Graves disease. TCRdb re-derived calls from the multiplex PCR reads in MiXCR, one entry per CDR3 protein. The sample lists under 450,000 distinct CDR3 sequences, around 22% occurring once. The material was peripheral blood mononuclear cells (PBMCs), obtained when the disease was refractory, from a patient treated with antithyroid drugs. The source is a female donor with Graves disease. Each CDR3 is given with its conserved first and last residue. D genes are given only for firm matches. Size is stated for part of the rows, as once, few or many counts, or as a class when the clone is expanded.

DNA,CDR3,size,J,D,V
TGTGCCAGCAGTTACGAGTTCGGGGAGCAGTACTTC,CASSYEFGEQYF,.,TRBJ2-7,.,TRBV6-2/TRBV6-3
TGTGCCAGCAGTTTATGGGGATTTTATAGTTCTAAACCGAACACCGGGGAGCTGTTTTTT,CASSLWGFYSSKPNTGELFF,.,TRBJ2-2,.,TRBV28
TGTGCCAGCAGCTCCAACCGCTGGACGGGAGACAATCAGCCCCAGCATTTT,CASSSNRWTGDNQPQHF,.,TRBJ1-5,.,TRBV7-8
TGTGCCAGCAGTCCCGCCGGCGGCTACACCTTC,CASSPAGGYTF,few,TRBJ1-2,.,TRBV6-1
TGTGCCTGGAGAATTCGGGGGGCTGGGGAAAAACTGTTTTTT,CAWRIRGAGEKLFF,few,TRBJ1-4,.,TRBV30
TGTGCCAGCAGGGGAGTACTCGAGCAGTACTTC,CASRGVLEQYF,many,TRBJ2-7,.,TRBV6-1
TGTGCCAGTAGTATGACCACAGGGGGCCGGCAGCCCCAGCATTTT,CASSMTTGGRQPQHF,.,TRBJ1-5,TRBD1,TRBV19
TGCAGCGTTGGAGCCCTTGGGGGAGGGCTTCCCAGCATTCAGTACTTC,CSVGALGGGLPSIQYF,.,TRBJ2-4,TRBD2,TRBV29-1
TGTGCCAGCAGAAAGACTAGCGGGACCGGGGAGCTGTTTTTT,CASRKTSGTGELFF,.,TRBJ2-2,TRBD2,TRBV2
TGTGCCATCAGCCAAACCTACGAGCAGTACTTC,CAISQTYEQYF,few,TRBJ2-7,.,TRBV10-3
TGCGCCAGCAGCCAGGGACTAGCGGGGGGGAGGGGCCACGAGCAGTACTTC,CASSQGLAGGRGHEQYF,few,TRBJ2-7,TRBD2,TRBV4-1
TGTGCCAGCAGTTCAGGGGGCGTTGATACGCAGTATTTT,CASSSGGVDTQYF,.,TRBJ2-3,TRBD1,TRBV28
TGTGCCAGCAGCCCTGGGACATTGGGGGCCAACGTCCTGACTTTC,CASSPGTLGANVLTF,once,TRBJ2-6,.,TRBV9
TGCAGTGCTAAGCCCTTGGGAGGGGTTAACACTGAAGCTTTCTTT,CSAKPLGGVNTEAFF,.,TRBJ1-1,.,TRBV20-1
TGTGCCAGCAGCGTTCAGGGGGAGACCCAGTACTTC,CASSVQGETQYF,.,TRBJ2-5,.,TRBV9
TGTGCCATCAGTGGCGAAGGGGTGGTTGGAAACACCATATATTTT,CAISGEGVVGNTIYF,few,TRBJ1-3,.,TRBV10-3
TGTGCCCTTACAGTCCAGGACGGACTCTACGAGCAGTACTTC,CALTVQDGLYEQYF,many,TRBJ2-7,.,TRBV2
TGTGCCAGCACCTCGGGACAGGGGTTTTCCGAGCAGTACTTC,CASTSGQGFSEQYF,.,TRBJ2-7,TRBD1,TRBV28
TGCAGTGCTAGCGGGGGCGCGAGTGAAAAACTGTTTTTT,CSASGGASEKLFF,few,TRBJ1-4,.,TRBV20-1
TGTGCCAGCAGTTACTCACTATATTATCCCCCCGAGCAGTACTTC,CASSYSLYYPPEQYF,.,TRBJ2-7,.,TRBV6-9
TGTGCCACCGTACCCTACGAGCAGTACTTC,CATVPYEQYF,many,TRBJ2-7,.,TRBV2
TGTGCCAGCAGCCCGGGACTAGCGGGGCCGCAGTACTTC,CASSPGLAGPQYF,few,TRBJ2-7,TRBD2,TRBV7-2
TGTGCCAGTGGCATGGAGGGGGCGCCTGGCTACACCTTC,CASGMEGAPGYTF,few,TRBJ1-2,TRBD1,TRBV19
TGTGCCAGCAGCGTAGCGGGAGGGCCGGGCGAGCAGTACTTC,CASSVAGGPGEQYF,many,TRBJ2-7,TRBD2,TRBV7-6
TGTGCCAGCTCCCCCTTCAATGAAAAACTGTTTTTT,CASSPFNEKLFF,.,TRBJ1-4,.,TRBV18
TGTGCCAGCTCACCACAGGGCCCCACTGAAGCTTTCTTT,CASSPQGPTEAFF,many,TRBJ1-1,.,TRBV18
TGCAGTGCTAGAGATGGCGGTCCAGGGGGTCGATTGTCCCTCCACTTT,CSARDGGPGGRLSLHF,few,TRBJ1-6,TRBD1,TRBV20-1
TGCGCCAGCAGCTTGTGGGGACTAGCGGGGAGGGCCTACGAGCAGTACTTC,CASSLWGLAGRAYEQYF,.,TRBJ2-7,TRBD2,TRBV5-1
TGCAGTGCTCCTAGGGGAGGCGCAGATACGCAGTATTTT,CSAPRGGADTQYF,few,TRBJ2-3,.,TRBV20-1
TGTGCCAGCAGCTTGGCTGGGGGCCGAAACATTCAGTACTTC,CASSLAGGRNIQYF,.,TRBJ2-4,.,TRBV5-6
TGCAGTGCTAGACCATCACCGAGCTCTGGAAACACCATATATTTT,CSARPSPSSGNTIYF,.,TRBJ1-3,.,TRBV20-1
TGTGCCAGCAGCTTAATGCTGAACACTGAAGCTTTCTTT,CASSLMLNTEAFF,.,TRBJ1-1,.,TRBV7-3
TGTGCCAGTTCGCAGGGCTCGTACAATGAGCAGTTCTTC,CASSQGSYNEQFF,many,TRBJ2-1,.,TRBV6-1
TGTGCCAGCAGTTTAAGTAAAGGCGGGACCGGGGAGCTGTTTTTT,CASSLSKGGTGELFF,many,TRBJ2-2,.,TRBV28
TGCAGCGTGGGACGGGACAGGGGTCTTGAGCAGTACTTC,CSVGRDRGLEQYF,few,TRBJ2-7,TRBD1,TRBV29-1
TGTGCCAGCTCACCACCCTCGGGCTCTGGAAACACCATATATTTT,CASSPPSGSGNTIYF,.,TRBJ1-3,.,TRBV18
TGTGCCAGCAGTTATGGTCGGGCGAACACTGAAGCTTTCTTT,CASSYGRANTEAFF,few,TRBJ1-1,.,TRBV12-3/TRBV12-4
TGTGCCACCATAAAGGACAGCTATCAAGGCTACACCTTC,CATIKDSYQGYTF,once,TRBJ1-2,.,TRBV6-1
TGCAGCGTCCTGACACGTAACTATGGCTACACCTTC,CSVLTRNYGYTF,few,TRBJ1-2,.,TRBV29-1
TGTGCCAGCTCACCTCCTTCGGTGGCGTATGGCTACACCTTC,CASSPPSVAYGYTF,few,TRBJ1-2,.,TRBV18
TGTGCCATCAGTGAACCGGGGGTGTTCGAGCAGTACTTC,CAISEPGVFEQYF,many,TRBJ2-7,.,TRBV10-3
TGCAGTGCTAGAGTCATTAACTACGAGCAGTACTTC,CSARVINYEQYF,.,TRBJ2-7,.,TRBV20-1
TGTGCCAGCAGCCAAGAAGGGCTACGAGCTTTCTTT,CASSQEGLRAFF,.,TRBJ1-1,.,TRBV14
TGTGCCAGTAGTATGGCGGGAGAGGGTCCGTACGAGCAGTACTTC,CASSMAGEGPYEQYF,few,TRBJ2-7,TRBD2,TRBV19
TGTGCCAGCGCGTTCCGGAACCGGGACAGAGATAGCAATCAGCCCCAGCATTTT,CASAFRNRDRDSNQPQHF,.,TRBJ1-5,TRBD1,TRBV25-1
TGTGCCGGCTCACCACCCCCAACTAGCGTCGACGAGCAGTACTTC,CAGSPPPTSVDEQYF,.,TRBJ2-7,TRBD2,TRBV18
TGCGCCAGCAGCCCGACTAGCGGGAGCCAGACCCAGTACTTC,CASSPTSGSQTQYF,.,TRBJ2-5,TRBD2,TRBV5-1
TGTGCCAGCAGCGGCGGACAGACGCGGGGCTACACCTTC,CASSGGQTRGYTF,many,TRBJ1-2,.,TRBV11-1
TGCGCCAGCAGCTTCACTAACTCGAACACTGAAGCTTTCTTT,CASSFTNSNTEAFF,few,TRBJ1-1,.,TRBV5-1
TGTGCCAGCAGTTACGACCCCTGGACAGGGGGAAGCACTGAAGCTTTCTTT,CASSYDPWTGGSTEAFF,few,TRBJ1-1,TRBD1,TRBV6-5
TGTGCCAGCTCACCACTGGTGGGGGACCGCTCCTACGAGCGGTACTTC,CASSPLVGDRSYERYF,.,TRBJ2-7,.,TRBV18
TGCAGTGCTATCACGATGACCGTTCAGGACACTGAAGCTTTCTTT,CSAITMTVQDTEAFF,.,TRBJ1-1,.,TRBV20-1
TGCGCCAGCAGTGAACCGACTAGCGAGAAAGCGAACACCGGGGAGCTGTTTTTT,CASSEPTSEKANTGELFF,few,TRBJ2-2,TRBD2,TRBV10-1